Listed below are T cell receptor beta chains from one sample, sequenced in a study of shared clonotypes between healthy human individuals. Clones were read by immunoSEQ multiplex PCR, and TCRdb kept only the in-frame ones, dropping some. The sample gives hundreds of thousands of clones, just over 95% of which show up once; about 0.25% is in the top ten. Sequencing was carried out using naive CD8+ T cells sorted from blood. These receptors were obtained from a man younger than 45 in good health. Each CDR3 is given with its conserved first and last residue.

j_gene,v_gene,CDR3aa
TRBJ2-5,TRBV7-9,CASSLVGGQQETQYF
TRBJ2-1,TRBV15,CATSRPTGVGVYNEQFF
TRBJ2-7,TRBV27,CASRKRLAGNYEQYF
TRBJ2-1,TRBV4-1,CASSQDRGPEQFF
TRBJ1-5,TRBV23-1,CASNTPGGFNQPQHF
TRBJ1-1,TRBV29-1,CSVEAPMGANTEAFF
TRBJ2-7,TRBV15,CATSRDGGTSYEQYF
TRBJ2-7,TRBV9,CASSERGTSGSVNEQYF
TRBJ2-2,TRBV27,CASRASSGDTGELFF
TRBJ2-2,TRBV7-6,CASSSLASNTGELFF
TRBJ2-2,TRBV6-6,CASSYGRGTGELFF
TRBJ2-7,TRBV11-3,CASSFPDRGPEQYF
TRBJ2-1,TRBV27,CASSLTQSSGRVDEQFF
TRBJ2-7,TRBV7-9,CASSQVAGEQYF
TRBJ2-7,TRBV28,CASSSPYEQYF
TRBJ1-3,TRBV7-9,CASSFEGWGSGNTIYF
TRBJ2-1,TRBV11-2,CASSLFRTGGRDEQFF
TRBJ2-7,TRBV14,CASSQDGGLYEQYF
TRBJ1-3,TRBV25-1,CASSETGRFGNTIYF
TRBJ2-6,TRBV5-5,CASSLWQAAGANVLTF
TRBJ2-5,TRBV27,CASSGLGGRETQYF
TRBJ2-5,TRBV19,CASRRTSGRAETQYF
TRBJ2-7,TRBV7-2,CASSLARWGQDVSYEQYF
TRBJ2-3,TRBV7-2,CASSLKRDNTPSTDTQYF
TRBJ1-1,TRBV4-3,CASSSGGTEAFF
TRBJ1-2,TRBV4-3,CASSQRLGPNYGYTF
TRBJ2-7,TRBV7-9,CASSLGYRAHEQYF
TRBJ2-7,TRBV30,CAWRLGTGFHEQYF
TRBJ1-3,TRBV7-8,CASRGGNTIYF
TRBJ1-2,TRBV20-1,CSASYGYTF
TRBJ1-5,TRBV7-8,CASSLDIDSNQPQHF
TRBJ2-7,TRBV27,CASQGGPYYEQYF
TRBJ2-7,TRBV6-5,CASSYSDGTYEQYF
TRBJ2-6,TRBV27,CASSLSSSGANVLTF
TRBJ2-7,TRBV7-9,CASGLVPGRYEQYF
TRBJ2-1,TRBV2,CASRGVLAGETYNEQFF
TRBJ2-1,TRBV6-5,CASSYSGQGANEQFF
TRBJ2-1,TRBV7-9,CASSPPGRQGPRNEQFF
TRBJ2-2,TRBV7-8,CASSLPRTPNTGELFF
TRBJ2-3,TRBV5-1,CASSIGLADTQYF
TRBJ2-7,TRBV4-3,CASSQGTSGGYEQYF
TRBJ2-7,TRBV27,CASSPPRGGDNYEQYF
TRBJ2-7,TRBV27,CASSSMTSRSSYEQYF
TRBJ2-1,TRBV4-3,CASSQDRGIYNEQFF
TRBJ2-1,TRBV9,CASSADRLAGADNEQFF
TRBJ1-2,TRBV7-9,CASSLAGIGYTF
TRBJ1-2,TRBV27,CASTPEGTDRAYGYTF
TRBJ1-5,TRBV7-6,CASSLDSYQPQHF
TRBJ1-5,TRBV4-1,CASSQGGRAIYQPQHF
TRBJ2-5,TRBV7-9,CASSSTLLRESGLAETQYF